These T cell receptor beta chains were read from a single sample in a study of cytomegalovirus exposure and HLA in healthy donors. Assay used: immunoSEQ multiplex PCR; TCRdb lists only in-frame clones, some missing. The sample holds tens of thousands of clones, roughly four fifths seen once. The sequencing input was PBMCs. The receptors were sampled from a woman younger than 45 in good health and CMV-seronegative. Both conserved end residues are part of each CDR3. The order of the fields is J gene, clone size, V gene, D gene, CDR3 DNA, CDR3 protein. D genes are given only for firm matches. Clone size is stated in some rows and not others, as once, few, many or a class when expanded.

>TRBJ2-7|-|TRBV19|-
TGTGCCAGTAGTACTGGGGCCGCTAGCTCCTACGAGCAGTACTTC
CASSTGAASSYEQYF
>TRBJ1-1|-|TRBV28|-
TGTGCCAGCAGTTCGAGTGCGAAGATGAACACTGAAGCTTTCTTT
CASSSSAKMNTEAFF
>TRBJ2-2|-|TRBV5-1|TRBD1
TGCGCCAGCAGCCCAGGGACAGCTAGAGGAACCGGGGAGCTGTTTTTT
CASSPGTARGTGELFF
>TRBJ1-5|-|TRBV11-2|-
TGTGCCAGCAGCTTAGGGGGCAGGGAACAGCCCCAGCATTTT
CASSLGGREQPQHF
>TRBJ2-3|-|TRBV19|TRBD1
TGTGCCAGTAGTATGGGGGGACAGGGCACAGATACGCAGTATTTT
CASSMGGQGTDTQYF
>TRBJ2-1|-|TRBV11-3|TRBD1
TGTGCCAGCAGCCCAAATTCAGACAGGGGGGATGAGCAGTTCTTC
CASSPNSDRGDEQFF
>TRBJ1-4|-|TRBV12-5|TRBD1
TGTGCTAGTGGCCAAGCCTCAGGGGGCGATGAAAAACTGTTTTTT
CASGQASGGDEKLFF
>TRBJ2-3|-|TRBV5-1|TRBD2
TGCGCCAGCAGCTTTACGGGAGGATCGCAGTATTTT
CASSFTGGSQYF
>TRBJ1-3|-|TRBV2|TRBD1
TGTGCCAGCAACAGGGGTTCTGGAAACACCATATATTTT
CASNRGSGNTIYF
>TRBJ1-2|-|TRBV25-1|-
TGTGCCAGCAGTGATGGACAGTGGCCCCCAGGTGGCTACACCTTC
CASSDGQWPPGGYTF
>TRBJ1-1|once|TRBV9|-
TGTGCCAGCAGCGTACTAGAGAACACTGAAGCTTTCTTT
CASSVLENTEAFF
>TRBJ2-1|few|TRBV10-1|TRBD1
TGCGCCAGCAGTGAGTCGACCGGGACAGGGTCTGATGAGCAGTTCTTC
CASSESTGTGSDEQFF
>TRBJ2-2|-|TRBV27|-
TGTGCCAGCAGGAGGGTCGCGAACACCGGGGAGCTGTTTTTT
CASRRVANTGELFF
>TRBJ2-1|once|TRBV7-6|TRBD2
TGTGCCAGCAGCCTCTTGCGGGAGGTGGTAAATGAGCAGTTCTTC
CASSLLREVVNEQFF
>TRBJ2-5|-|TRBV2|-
TGTGCCAGCAGGTTCCTAGGCCAAGAGACCCAGTACTTC
CASRFLGQETQYF
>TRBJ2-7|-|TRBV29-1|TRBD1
TGCAGCGTTGAGGTGTGGGGACAGGTAAGGCTCGAGCAGTACTTC
CSVEVWGQVRLEQYF
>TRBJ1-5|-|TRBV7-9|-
TGTGCCAGCAGCGGCGGGGTTAGCAATCAGCCCCAGCATTTT
CASSGGVSNQPQHF
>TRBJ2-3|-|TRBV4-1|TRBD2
TGCGCCAGCAGCCAAGATAGGTTAATGGTCGGACTAGATATATCACGGCCAGATACGCAGTATTTT
CASSQDRLMVGLDISRPDTQYF
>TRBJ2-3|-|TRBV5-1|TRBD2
TGCGCCAGCAGTAGGACTAGCGGGAGAGGAGATACGCAGTATTTT
CASSRTSGRGDTQYF
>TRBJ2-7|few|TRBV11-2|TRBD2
TGTGCCAGCAGTCTCATAGCGGGAGGTCCCAGCGTGCAGTACTTC
CASSLIAGGPSVQYF
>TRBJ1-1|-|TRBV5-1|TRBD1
TGCGCCAGCAGCTTTGGGACAGGGCCGGACACTGAAGCTTTCTTT
CASSFGTGPDTEAFF
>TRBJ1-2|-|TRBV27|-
TGTGCCAGCAGTTTACGAGAGAGGTATGGCTACACCTTC
CASSLRERYGYTF
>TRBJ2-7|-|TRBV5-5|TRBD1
TGTGCCAGCAGCTTATTAGGGGGCCCCTACGAGCAGTACTTC
CASSLLGGPYEQYF
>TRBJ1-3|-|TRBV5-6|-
TGTGCCAGCAGTAATAACAGGGCTGGAAACACCATATATTTT
CASSNNRAGNTIYF
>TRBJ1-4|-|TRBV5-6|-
TGTGCCAGCAGCTTGACACCCTCTAATGAAAAACTGTTTTTT
CASSLTPSNEKLFF
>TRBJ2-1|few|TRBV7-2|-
TGTGCCAGCAGCTTAGTGGCAGAGGTCCATGAGCAGTTCTTC
CASSLVAEVHEQFF
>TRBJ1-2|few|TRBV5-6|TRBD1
TGTGCCAGCAGATCGGGACAGGGGGCGCGGGGCTACACCTTC
CASRSGQGARGYTF
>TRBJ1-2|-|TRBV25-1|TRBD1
TGTGCCAGCAGTGAATATTTTAGAGGGTCCAGGACAGGGGAAGGCTACACCTTC
CASSEYFRGSRTGEGYTF
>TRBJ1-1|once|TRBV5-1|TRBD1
TGCGCCAGCAGCCCGGCAGGGGGTCGAGGTGCTTTCTTT
CASSPAGGRGAFF
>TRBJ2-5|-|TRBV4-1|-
TGCGCCAGCAGCCAACCGCAAGAGACCCAGTACTTC
CASSQPQETQYF
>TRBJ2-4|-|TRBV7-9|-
TGTGCCAGCAGCTTGCCGGGCAAAAACATTCAGTACTTC
CASSLPGKNIQYF
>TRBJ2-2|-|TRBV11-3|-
TGTGCCAGCAGCTTAGATCGAGATACCGGGGAGCTGTTTTTT
CASSLDRDTGELFF
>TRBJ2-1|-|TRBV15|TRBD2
TGTGCCACACAACTAGCGGGACCCAATGAGCAGTTCTTC
CATQLAGPNEQFF
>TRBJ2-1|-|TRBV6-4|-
TGTGCCAGCAGTGACTCTGGGGGGAACAATGAGCGGTTCTTC
CASSDSGGNNERFF
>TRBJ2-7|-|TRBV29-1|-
TGCAGCGTTTGGGGGGGGGCCCCAGGCGGAGGAGAGCAGTACTTC
CSVWGGAPGGGEQYF
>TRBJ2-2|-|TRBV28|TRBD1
TGTGCCAGCAGTCCGCCAACAGGGGCCTTTAACACCGGGGAGCTGTTTTTT
CASSPPTGAFNTGELFF
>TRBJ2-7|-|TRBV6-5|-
TGTGCCAGCAGTTACTCCAGCGGGTCCTACTACGAGCAGTACTTC
CASSYSSGSYYEQYF
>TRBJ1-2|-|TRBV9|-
TGTGCCAGCAGCGTACGAAGCAGGGTGGAACTGAACTATGGCTACACCTTC
CASSVRSRVELNYGYTF